This TCR beta chain was captured in a study of cytomegalovirus exposure and HLA in healthy donors. Comments on this clone: Its target is not known.

Study conclusions and caveats: CMV serostatus stood as the only immune exposure information on hand. Rare TCR sequences dominated, though some public TCRs recurred in many donors. The authors listed approximately 150 TCR beta chains as cytomegalovirus-associated. According to a later analysis, most TCR beta chains associated with CMV appeared HLA-restricted.

After removal of 7 bases from V and 1 base from J, the junction contained 5 bases not matched to a gene. This CDR3 contains 14 residues. CDR1 and CDR2 (germline): MNHEY, SMNVEV (reference sequence). Primers for the PCR totalled 60 Vbeta and 13 Jbeta. This table comes from immunoSEQ multiplex PCR, and its TCRdb copy is limited to in-frame clones, with some not included. The sample lists roughly 190,000 clones; roughly 76% were seen once. The source material was PBMCs. The V gene is TRBV27, the J gene TRBJ1-2; 8 bases map to TRBD1. This sequence originates from a man aged 35-49 years in good health and CMV-seropositive. CDR3 bases: TGTGCCAGCACCCAGGGGGCTGGTAACTATGGCTACACCTTC. This encodes CASTQGAGNYGYTF.